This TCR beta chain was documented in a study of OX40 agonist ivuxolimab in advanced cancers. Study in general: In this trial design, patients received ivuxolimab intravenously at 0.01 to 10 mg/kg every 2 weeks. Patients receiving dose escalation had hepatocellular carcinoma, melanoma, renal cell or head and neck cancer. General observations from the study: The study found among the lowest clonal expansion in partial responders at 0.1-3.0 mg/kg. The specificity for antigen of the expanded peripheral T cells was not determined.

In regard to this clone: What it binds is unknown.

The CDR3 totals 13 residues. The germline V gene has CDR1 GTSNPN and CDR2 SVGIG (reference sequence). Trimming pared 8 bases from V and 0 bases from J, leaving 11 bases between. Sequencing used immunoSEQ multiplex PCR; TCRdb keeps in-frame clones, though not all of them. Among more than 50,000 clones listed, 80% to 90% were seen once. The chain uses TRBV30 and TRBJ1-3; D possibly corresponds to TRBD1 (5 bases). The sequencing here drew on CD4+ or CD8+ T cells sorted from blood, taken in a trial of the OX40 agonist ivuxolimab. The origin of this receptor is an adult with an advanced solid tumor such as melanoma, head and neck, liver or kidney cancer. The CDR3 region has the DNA TGTGCCGGCAGGGATAGCTCTGGAAACACCATATATTTT. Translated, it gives CAGRDSSGNTIYF.